This is a list of T cell receptor beta chains from one sample in a study of OX40 agonist ivuxolimab in advanced cancers. Assay used: immunoSEQ multiplex PCR; TCRdb lists only in-frame clones, some missing. The profile shows about 63,000 clones, 89% of them singletons. The source was CD4+ or CD8+ T cells sorted from blood, collected in a trial of the OX40 agonist ivuxolimab. The receptors were gathered from an adult with an advanced solid tumor such as melanoma, head and neck, liver or kidney cancer. Both conserved end residues are trimmed from each CDR3. The order of the fields is V gene, J gene, CDR3 protein.

v_gene: TRBV30; j_gene: TRBJ1-4; CDR3aa: AWSTGTGNEKLF
v_gene: TRBV5-1; j_gene: TRBJ2-7; CDR3aa: ASSLPGLDEQY
v_gene: TRBV15; j_gene: TRBJ1-5; CDR3aa: ATSRTGASNQPQH
v_gene: TRBV10-3; j_gene: TRBJ1-1; CDR3aa: AISEETFEAF
v_gene: TRBV4-1; j_gene: TRBJ2-3; CDR3aa: ASSQRWETDTQY
v_gene: TRBV27; j_gene: TRBJ2-3; CDR3aa: ASSPWDYLTDTQY
v_gene: TRBV19; j_gene: TRBJ2-7; CDR3aa: ASSFGQGGYEQY
v_gene: TRBV23-1; j_gene: TRBJ2-3; CDR3aa: ASILGGNTDTQY
v_gene: TRBV7-8; j_gene: TRBJ1-4; CDR3aa: ASSFAGASGEKLF
v_gene: TRBV7-9; j_gene: TRBJ2-7; CDR3aa: ASSLSESGGEQY
v_gene: TRBV27; j_gene: TRBJ2-7; CDR3aa: ASSLGPTGVTYEQY
v_gene: TRBV27; j_gene: TRBJ2-2; CDR3aa: ASTNPLTGELF
v_gene: TRBV7-3; j_gene: TRBJ1-6; CDR3aa: ASSLRYNSPLH
v_gene: TRBV7-9; j_gene: TRBJ2-1; CDR3aa: ASSSGTSGDSSYNEQF